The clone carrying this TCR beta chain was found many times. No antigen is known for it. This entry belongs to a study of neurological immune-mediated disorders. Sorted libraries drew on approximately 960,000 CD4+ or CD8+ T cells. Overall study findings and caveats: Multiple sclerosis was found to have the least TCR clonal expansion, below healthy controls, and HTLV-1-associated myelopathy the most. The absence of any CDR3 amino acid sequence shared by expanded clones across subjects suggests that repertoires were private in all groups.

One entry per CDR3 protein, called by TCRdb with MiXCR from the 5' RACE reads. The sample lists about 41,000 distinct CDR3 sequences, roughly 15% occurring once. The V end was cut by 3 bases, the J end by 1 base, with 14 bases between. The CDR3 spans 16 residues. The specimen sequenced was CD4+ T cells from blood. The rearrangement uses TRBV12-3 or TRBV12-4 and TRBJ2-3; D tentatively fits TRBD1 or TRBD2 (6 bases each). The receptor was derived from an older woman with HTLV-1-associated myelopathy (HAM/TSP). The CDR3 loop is CASSLFRGVGTDTQYF. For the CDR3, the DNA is TGTGCCAGCAGTTTGTTTAGGGGGGTGGGCACAGATACGCAGTATTTT.